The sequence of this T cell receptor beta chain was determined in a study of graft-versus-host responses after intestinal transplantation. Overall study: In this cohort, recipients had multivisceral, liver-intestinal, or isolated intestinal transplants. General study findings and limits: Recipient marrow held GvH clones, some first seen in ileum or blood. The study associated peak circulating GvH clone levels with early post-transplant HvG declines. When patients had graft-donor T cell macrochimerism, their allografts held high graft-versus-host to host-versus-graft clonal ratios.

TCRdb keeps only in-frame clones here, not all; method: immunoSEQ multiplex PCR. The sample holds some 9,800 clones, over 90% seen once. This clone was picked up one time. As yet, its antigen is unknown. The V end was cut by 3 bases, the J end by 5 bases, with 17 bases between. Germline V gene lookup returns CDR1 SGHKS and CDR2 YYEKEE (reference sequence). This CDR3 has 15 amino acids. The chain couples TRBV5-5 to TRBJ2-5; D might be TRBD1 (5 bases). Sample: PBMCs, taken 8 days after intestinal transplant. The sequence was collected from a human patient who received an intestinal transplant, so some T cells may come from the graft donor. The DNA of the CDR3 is TGTGCCAGCAGCTGGACCAGGGTACCCGGGGAGACCCAGTACTTC. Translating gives CASSWTRVPGETQYF. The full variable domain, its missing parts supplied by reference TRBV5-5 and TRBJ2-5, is DAGVTQSPTHLIKTRGQQVTLRCSPISGHKSVSWYQQVLGQGPQFIFQYYEKEERGRGNFPDRFSARQFPNYSSELNVNALLLGDSALYLCASSWTRVPGETQYFGPGTRLLVL.